This TCR beta chain was identified in a study of shared clonotypes between healthy human individuals. Note on this clone: No antigen is known for it. Other DNA sequences within the sample encode an identical CDR3.

Study-level points and caveats: An effect of sequencing depth on clonotype sharing among donors was expected.

Repertoires were generated with immunoSEQ multiplex PCR, while TCRdb's copy carries only in-frame clones and drops some. The repertoire consists of roughly 1,800,000 clones, with 85% to 95% occurring once and the leading ten covering 1% to 1.5%. Cells designated naive CD8 were CD45RO-negative and were positively selected for CCR7, with terminally differentiated effector memory CD45RA+ cells excluded. Free of recent acute infections or vaccinations, the donors were healthy HIV-negative adults. This CDR3 comprises 14 residues. Trimming pared 6 bases from V and 5 bases from J, leaving 16 bases between. Per germline, CDR1 MNHEY and CDR2 SMNVEV (reference sequence).

The clonotype was recovered from a man aged 18 to 29 in good health. The chain is built from TRBV27 and TRBJ1-2; perhaps TRBD1 as D (5 bases). The sequenced material came from naive CD8+ T cells sorted from blood. The CDR3, as DNA: TGTGCCAGCAGCCCAGGGACGGGGGTATATGGCTACACCTTC. This codes for CASSPGTGVYGYTF.